This T cell receptor (beta chain) was recorded in a study of CD8+CD57+ T cells in acquired aplastic anemia. Study-level background: Recorded DNA amounts for sorted CD4+ and CD8+ cells had an average of approximately 3 ug. Study-wide findings and caveats: Patients and controls shared 25 to 30 CD8+ CDR3 sequences, highly expressed in patients.

Per the germline V gene, CDR1 is SNHLY and CDR2 is FYNNEI. V was clipped by 4 bases and J by 6 bases; unmatched bases: 7. This CDR3 has 17 amino acids. As for this clonotype: Its antigen remains unknown.

Flow cytometry had shown expanded CD8+CD57+ cells in the patients chosen for sequencing. Genomic DNA was employed as the template in profiling TCR beta VDJ and CDR3. MiXCR was run by TCRdb on the reads, yielding one entry per CDR3 protein. The sample lists approximately 300,000 distinct CDR3 sequences, 45% to 65% occurring once. Specimen: sorted CD4+, CD8+, or CD8+CD57+ T cells (not recorded which) from PBMCs. This clonotype originated in a human donor with aplastic anemia. This rearrangement joins TRBV2 to TRBJ1-6; 12 positions agree with TRBD1. The CDR3 loop reads CASSGRGTGGLNSPLHF. For the CDR3, the DNA is TGTGCCAGCAGTGGACGAGGGACAGGGGGCCTTAATTCACCCCTCCACTTT.